The source of this TCR beta chain is a study of cytomegalovirus exposure and HLA in healthy donors. Study-level points and caveats: The authors listed roughly 150 TCR beta chains as cytomegalovirus-associated.

Turning to this clone: Antigen unknown.

The study ran its PCR with 60 Vbeta and 13 Jbeta primers. Repertoires were generated with immunoSEQ multiplex PCR, while TCRdb's copy carries only in-frame clones and drops some. Found here are more than 140,000 clones, around three fifths of them singletons; the top ten hold 2.5% to 3.5%. V dropped 0 bases and J dropped 2; count of bases not matched to a gene: 10. The germline CDR1 and CDR2 sequences are SGHRS and YFSETQ. This CDR3 spans 17 amino acids. Sequences were obtained from PBMCs. This receptor was obtained from a woman in her 30s in good health and CMV-seropositive. The chain carries TRBV5-1 and TRBJ1-1, with TRBD1 identical over 7 bases. DNA of the CDR3: TGCGCCAGCAGCTTGGGGGGCCACAGGGGAGGAAACACTGAAGCTTTCTTT. Protein sequence: CASSLGGHRGGNTEAFF.